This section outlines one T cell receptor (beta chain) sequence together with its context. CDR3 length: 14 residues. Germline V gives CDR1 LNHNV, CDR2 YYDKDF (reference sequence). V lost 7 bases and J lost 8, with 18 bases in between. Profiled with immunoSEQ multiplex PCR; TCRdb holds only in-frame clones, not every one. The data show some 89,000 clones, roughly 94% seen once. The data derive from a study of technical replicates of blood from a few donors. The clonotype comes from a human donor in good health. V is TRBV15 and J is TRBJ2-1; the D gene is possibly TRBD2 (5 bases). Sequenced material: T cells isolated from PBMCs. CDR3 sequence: CATKLEDYAYEQFF. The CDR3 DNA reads TGTGCCACCAAGCTTGAAGACTATGCCTATGAGCAGTTCTTC.